This TCR beta chain was identified during a study of blood T cell repertoires in COVID-19. Only in-frame clones appear in the TCRdb table, and some are missing; sequencing was by immunoSEQ multiplex PCR. The data contain about 230,000 clones, more than 80% of them singletons. The CDR3 runs 15 residues. Germline trimming cut 10 bases from V and 7 bases from J; bases unmatched to any gene: 16. CDR1 and CDR2 (germline): SGHVS, FQNEAQ. The receptor comes from a woman older than 75 with COVID-19, enrolled during active disease. Material for sequencing was peripheral blood. J is TRBJ1-1 and V is TRBV7-8; TRBD1 matches 9 bases. The CDR3: CATRDRARVGIEAFF. The CDR3 DNA sequence: TGTGCCACCCGGGACAGGGCTAGGGTCGGCATTGAAGCTTTCTTT. The whole variable domain, remainder taken from reference TRBV7-8 and TRBJ1-1, is GAGVSQSPRYKVAKRGQDVALRCDPISGHVSLFWYQQALGQGPEFLTYFQNEAQLDKSGLPSDRFFAERPEGSVSTLKIQRTQQEDSAVYLCATRDRARVGIEAFFGQGTRLTVV.